This TCR beta chain was recorded in a study of cytomegalovirus exposure and HLA in healthy donors. Study observations and caveats: The study listed roughly 150 cytomegalovirus-associated TCR beta chains. While the bulk of TCR sequences proved rare, some public TCRs turned up in many donors. TCR clusters originating in the first cohort tended to co-occur in the roughly 110 validation repertoires, according to a later analysis.

CDR3 length: 19 amino acids. V was cut by 2 bases and J by 3 bases, with 23 bases left in between. Germline V lookup: CDR1 ENHRY, CDR2 SYGVKD. As for this clone: The antigen is undetermined.

Profiling relied on immunoSEQ multiplex PCR, and the TCRdb table lists in-frame clones only, not all of them. Of 50,000 to 65,000 clones in the sample, 95% to 97% were seen once. While the first cohort had fewer than 850 subjects, the donors belonged to the separate validation cohort of about 110 subjects. The clonotype comes from a woman aged 18-29 years in good health and CMV-seronegative. V and J are TRBV10-3 and TRBJ1-3, with a weak D call TRBD1 (5 bases). The sample consisted of PBMCs. The chain's CDR3 is CAISEPLRRDPKFGNTIYF. CDR3 DNA: TGTGCCATCAGTGAGCCTCTCAGGCGGGACCCAAAGTTTGGAAACACCATATATTTT.